This T cell receptor beta chain was profiled in a study of control samples from healthy donors and cancer patients (dated by TCRdb to the early 2020s). A remark on this clone: This receptor's antigen is unknown. Base quality data are lacking; no much larger clone is found one base away.

Via the germline V gene, CDR1 is MNHEY and CDR2 SVGAGI. At the junction V is shortened by 6 bases and J by 7 bases, with 14 bases in between. Taken from cysteine to phenylalanine, the CDR3 has 13 residues. Kept here is only the CDR3 DNA, which spans 39 bases and is read in frame from base 1. Receptor amplification or capture employed the immunoSEQ multiplex PCR assay. TCRdb limited this immuneACCESS table to in-frame rearrangements with V and J called. A share of clones is missing; checked studies link under half to unresolved V genes, and the rest is unexplained. This sample lists about 78,000 clones; about 89% were detected once. Of the sample, 7.6% falls within the top ten clones.

Sequenced: blood. Here the chain combines TRBV6-5 and TRBJ2-3; the D gene cannot be resolved reliably. The sequence was obtained from a woman in her sixties or seventies in good health. The CDR3 loop reads CASSPGPKNTQYF. The DNA sequence is TGTGCCAGCAGCCCCGGACCCAAGAATACGCAGTATTTT.